These 16 T cell receptor beta chains were sequenced from one sample in a study of OX40 agonist ivuxolimab in advanced cancers. Here immunoSEQ multiplex PCR was the method, and the copy in TCRdb shows in-frame clones only, minus some. The profile shows approximately 23,000 clones, about 88% of them singletons. The sample in question was CD4+ or CD8+ T cells sorted from blood, obtained in a trial of the OX40 agonist ivuxolimab. These receptors came from an adult with an advanced solid tumor such as melanoma, head and neck, liver or kidney cancer.

The rearrangement uses TRBV9 and TRBJ1-3; no firm D call. The germline gives CDR1 SGDLS, CDR2 YYNGEE. CDR3 length: 14 amino acids. The germline V and J ends were trimmed by 0 bases and 0 bases, with 4 bases remaining between them. CDR3 coding DNA: TGTGCCAGCAGCGTAGATCTCTCTGGAAACACCATATATTTT. This encodes CASSVDLSGNTIYF.

This chain links TRBV7-8 with TRBJ1-2, with D unclear. The CDR3 loop spans 13 amino acids. Trimming took 4 bases from V and 5 from J, leaving 11 bases between them. Germline assignment: CDR1 SGHVS and CDR2 FQNEAQ. The CDR3 nucleotides are TGTGCCAGCAGCTACCGGACTGGATATGGCTACACCTTC. It yields the protein CASSYRTGYGYTF. The entire variable domain, with the rest obtained from reference TRBV7-8 and TRBJ1-2, is as follows: GAGVSQSPRYKVAKRGQDVALRCDPISGHVSLFWYQQALGQGPEFLTYFQNEAQLDKSGLPSDRFFAERPEGSVSTLKIQRTQQEDSAVYLCASSYRTGYGYTFGSGTRLTVV.

This chain joins TRBV28 and TRBJ2-1; 14 positions agree with TRBD2. Germline trimming cut 3 bases from V and 8 bases from J; bases unmatched to any gene: 6. The germline gives CDR1 MDHEN, CDR2 SYDVKM. CDR3 length equals 16 residues. CDR3 DNA: TGTGCCAGCAGTTTTGGGACTAGCGGGAGTCTCGATGAGCAGTTCTTC. Translated, it gives CASSFGTSGSLDEQFF.

J is TRBJ2-3 and V is TRBV7-8, with 10 bases aligning to TRBD2. The germline V gene encodes CDR1 SGHVS and CDR2 FQNEAQ. This CDR3 comprises 17 residues. V dropped 3 bases and J dropped 1; count of bases not matched to a gene: 7. CDR3 loop: CASSFNGLAVRTDTQYF. CDR3 bases: TGTGCCAGCAGCTTTAACGGACTAGCGGTCCGCACAGATACGCAGTATTTT.

Note on this clone: This sample includes further DNA sequences coding for the same CDR3. J is TRBJ2-7 and V is TRBV9, with D unclear. Germline assignment: CDR1 SGDLS and CDR2 YYNGEE. Trimming removed 2 bases from V and 5 bases from J, with 5 bases in between. This CDR3 spans 11 amino acids. CDR3 nucleotides: TGTGCCAGCAGCGTGGAAGACGAGCAGTACTTC. The encoded protein is CASSVEDEQYF.

The chain combines TRBV7-3 with TRBJ2-3; D not resolved. The V and J ends lost 8 bases and 3 bases respectively, with 12 bases between them. Germline CDR1 is SGHTA and CDR2 is FQGTGA. The CDR3 length is 13 residues. CDR3 sequence (DNA): TGTGCCAGCGGCCAAACGTCAACAGATACGCAGTATTTT. Its translation is CASGQTSTDTQYF. Together with reference TRBV7-3 and TRBJ2-3, the CDR3 gives the full variable domain: GAGVSQTPSNKVTEKGKYVELRCDPISGHTALYWYRQSLGQGPEFLIYFQGTGAADDSGLPNDRFFAVRPEGSVSTLKIQRTERGDSAVYLCASGQTSTDTQYFGPGTRLTVL.

The chain couples TRBV13 to TRBJ2-2; no clear D. Trimming took 0 bases from V and 8 from J, leaving 10 bases between them. CDR1 is PRHDT and CDR2 is FYEKMQ in the germline V gene (reference sequence). The CDR3 is made up of 14 amino acids. In nucleotides, the CDR3 is TGTGCCAGCAGCTTAGGCCGTGGTTTGGGGGAGCTGTTTTTT. Its protein is CASSLGRGLGELFF.

This chain joins TRBV28 and TRBJ1-5; D possibly corresponds to TRBD1 (5 bases). The V gene lost 3 bases and the J gene lost 1 base, with 10 bases spanning the gap. The CDR3 is 15 amino acids. The germline V gene encodes CDR1 MDHEN and CDR2 SYDVKM. In DNA form, the CDR3 reads TGTGCCAGCAGTTTGAGGCAGGGCAGCAATCAGCCCCAGCATTTT. Residues: CASSLRQGSNQPQHF.

This chain uses TRBV4-3 with TRBJ2-1, with a weak D call TRBD2 (5 bases). The CDR3 covers 13 residues. The germline V gene has CDR1 LGHNA and CDR2 YSLEER. V lost 4 bases to trimming and J lost 10 bases, with 14 bases between them. The CDR3 coding sequence is TGCGCCAGCAGCCCCTTCGGGCTAGCAGAGCAGTTCTTC. It translates to CASSPFGLAEQFF.

The gene calls are TRBV11-2 and TRBJ2-2; no clear D gene. V was clipped by 1 base and J by 7 bases, with 7 bases between them. CDR3 size: 13 residues. In germline, CDR1 is SGHAT, CDR2 FQNNGV. The CDR3 DNA reads TGTGCCAGCAGCTTAGGGAGAGTCGGGGAGCTGTTTTTT. Its translation is CASSLGRVGELFF.

The rearrangement joins TRBV28 to TRBJ1-1; D is perhaps TRBD1 (6 bases). V was trimmed by 6 bases and J by 1 base, leaving 21 bases between them. CDR3 length equals 17 residues. Germline CDR1 is MDHEN and CDR2 is SYDVKM. This CDR3 is CASRLIAGGSGNTEAFF. The CDR3 nucleotides read TGTGCCAGCAGATTAATCGCGGGGGGCTCTGGGAACACTGAAGCTTTCTTT. Using reference TRBV28 and TRBJ1-1 for the parts outside the CDR3, the full variable domain is DVKVTQSSRYLVKRTGEKVFLECVQDMDHENMFWYRQDPGLGLRLIYFSYDVKMKEKGDIPEGYSVSREKKERFSLILESASTNQTSMYLCASRLIAGGSGNTEAFFGQGTRLTVV.

The chain uses TRBV4-3 and TRBJ2-7, with 7 bases that match TRBD2. The germline V gene encodes CDR1 LGHNA and CDR2 YSLEER. V was pared by 5 bases and J by 7 bases, with 11 bases of the junction left unmatched. The CDR3 runs to 14 residues. The chain's CDR3 is CASSSGTGMAEQYF. CDR3 nucleotide sequence: TGCGCCAGCAGCAGCGGGACGGGAATGGCAGAGCAGTACTTC.

The chain is built from TRBV2 and TRBJ1-3, with D possibly TRBD1 on 6 matching bases. Germline-derived CDR1 and CDR2 are SNHLY and FYNNEI. Between the trimmed V and J ends, which lost 6 bases and 3 bases, there was a span of 12 bases. CDR3 length: 14 amino acids. CDR3 sequence (DNA): TGTGCCAGCAGGGACAGTTGGGGTGGAAACACCATATATTTT. Its translation is CASRDSWGGNTIYF.

The chain links TRBV9 to TRBJ1-1; D not resolved. V was trimmed by 0 bases and J by 2 bases, leaving 8 bases between them. CDR1 SGDLS and CDR2 YYNGEE come from the germline V gene. The CDR3 is made up of 14 amino acids. CDR3 coding DNA: TGTGCCAGCAGCGTAGCAGACACAAACACTGAAGCTTTCTTT. Its translation is CASSVADTNTEAFF.

The J gene is TRBJ2-3, the V gene TRBV2; 15 nucleotides match TRBD2. V shed 7 bases, J shed 0 bases, and the junction held 8 bases outside the gene matches. CDR1 and CDR2 (germline): SNHLY, FYNNEI. CDR3 length: 18 amino acids. The CDR3 DNA reads as TGTGCCAGCAAGAGGACTAGCGGGAGGGCCGTGAGCACAGATACGCAGTATTTT. This codes for CASKRTSGRAVSTDTQYF.

This chain links TRBV5-5 with TRBJ2-5; tentative D call: TRBD2 (6 bases). The CDR3 spans 15 residues. Germline assignment: CDR1 SGHKS and CDR2 YYEKEE (reference sequence). Trimming pared 3 bases from V and 2 bases from J, leaving 14 bases between. The CDR3 reads CASSWSAGRQETQYF. CDR3 DNA sequence: TGTGCCAGCAGCTGGAGTGCGGGACGGCAAGAGACCCAGTACTTC.